This record concerns one T cell receptor (beta chain) sequence. These data belong to a study of blood T cell repertoires in COVID-19. Across the whole study: T cells, B-cell-depleted T cells, or PBMCs supplied cDNA or gDNA.

CDR1 and CDR2 from the germline V gene are SGHRS and YFSETQ. This CDR3 has 14 residues. V was pared by 4 bases and J by 1 base, with 2 bases of the junction left unmatched. Authors' data handling: Counts of nucleated cells, estimated from reference gene primer amplification, were obtained. Clones were sequenced by immunoSEQ multiplex PCR, and TCRdb holds only the in-frame ones, with some missing. V and J calls and clone size are those listed in that table; D and trimming were worked out from the DNA. The sample holds more than 25,000 clones, 80% to 90% seen once. Specimen: peripheral blood. The rearrangement links TRBV5-1 to TRBJ2-7; TRBD2 agrees at 10 bases. The receptor was derived from a man aged 55 to 70 with acute or convalescent COVID-19. The CDR3 coding sequence is TGCGCCAGCAGCGTGACTAGCGGGTCCTACGAGCAGTACTTC. It translates to CASSVTSGSYEQYF.